This entry lists 2 T cell receptor beta chains sequenced from one sample in a study of blood T cell repertoires in COVID-19 (dated by TCRdb to the early 2020s). The library came from the immunoSEQ multiplex PCR assay. The immuneACCESS repertoire file appears here via TCRdb, limited to in-frame rearrangements. These files lack a portion of the clones; in checked studies, under half of the deficit traces to unresolved V genes, and the cause of the others is not known. In all, the sample holds 26,000 or so clones, and around 66% of those were seen once. Clones ranked in the top ten supply 7.3% of the sample. Sequenced: peripheral blood. These receptors were collected from a man between 60 and 70 years old with active or convalescent COVID-19.

The J gene is TRBJ2-5, the V gene TRBV6-2 or TRBV6-3; 8 positions match TRBD2. V shed 2 bases, J shed 2 bases, and the junction held 7 bases outside the gene matches. CDR3 size: 16 residues. Germline V gene lookup returns CDR1 MNHEY and CDR2 SVGEGT. The CDR3 nucleotides are TGTGCCAGCAGTTACCTACTAGCGGAGTTACAAGAGACCCAGTACTTC. Its translation: CASSYLLAELQETQYF.

The gene calls are TRBV19 and TRBJ1-4, with D tentatively TRBD1 (5 bases). The CDR3 has 18 amino acids. The V gene lost 3 bases and the J gene lost 3 bases, with 20 bases spanning the gap. Germline V lookup: CDR1 LNHDA, CDR2 SQIVND (reference sequence). The CDR3 reads CASSINPRGSNANEKLFF. CDR3 DNA: TGTGCCAGTAGTATCAACCCAAGGGGAAGCAATGCTAATGAAAAACTGTTTTTT.